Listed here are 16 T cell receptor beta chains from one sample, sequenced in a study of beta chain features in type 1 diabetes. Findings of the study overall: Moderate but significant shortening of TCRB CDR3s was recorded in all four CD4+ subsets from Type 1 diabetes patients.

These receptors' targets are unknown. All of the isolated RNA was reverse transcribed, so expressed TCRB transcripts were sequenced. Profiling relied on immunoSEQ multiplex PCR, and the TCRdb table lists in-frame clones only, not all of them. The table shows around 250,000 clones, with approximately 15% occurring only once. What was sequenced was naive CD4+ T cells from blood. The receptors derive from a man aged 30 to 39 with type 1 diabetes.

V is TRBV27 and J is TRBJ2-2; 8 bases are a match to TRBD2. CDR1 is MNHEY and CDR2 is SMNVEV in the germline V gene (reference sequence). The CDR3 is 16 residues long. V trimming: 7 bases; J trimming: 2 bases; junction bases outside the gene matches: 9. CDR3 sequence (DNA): TGTGCCAGCACCGACCTACTAGCGGTTAACACCGGGGAGCTGTTTTTT. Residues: CASTDLLAVNTGELFF.

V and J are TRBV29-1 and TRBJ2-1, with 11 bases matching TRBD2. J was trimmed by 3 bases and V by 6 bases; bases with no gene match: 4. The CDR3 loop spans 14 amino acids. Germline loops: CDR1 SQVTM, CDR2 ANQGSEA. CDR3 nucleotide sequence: TGCAGCGTCGGAGGGACTAGCGGCTACAATGAGCAGTTCTTC. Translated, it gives CSVGGTSGYNEQFF.

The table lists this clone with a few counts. This CDR3 is CACLGAGGANVLTF. The CDR3 coding sequence is TGTGCCTGCTTGGGGGCGGGTGGGGCCAACGTCCTGACTTTC. The V call is TRBV30, the J call TRBJ2-6, with D maybe TRBD1 (6 bases). Trimming left V 6 bases short and J 3 bases short, with 12 bases between. CDR1 and CDR2 (germline): GTSNPN, SVGIG (reference sequence). The CDR3 loop spans 14 amino acids.

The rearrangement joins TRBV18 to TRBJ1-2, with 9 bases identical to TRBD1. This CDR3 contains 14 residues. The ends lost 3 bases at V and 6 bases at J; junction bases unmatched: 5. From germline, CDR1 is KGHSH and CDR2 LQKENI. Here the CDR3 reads CASSPGDREHGYTF. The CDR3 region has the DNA TGTGCCAGCTCACCTGGGGACAGGGAGCATGGCTACACCTTC.

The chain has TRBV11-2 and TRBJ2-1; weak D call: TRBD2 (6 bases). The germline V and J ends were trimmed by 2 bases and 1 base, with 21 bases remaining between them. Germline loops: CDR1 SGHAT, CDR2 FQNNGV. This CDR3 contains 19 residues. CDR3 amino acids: CASSLLPVSRRGSYNEQFF. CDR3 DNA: TGTGCCAGCAGCTTACTGCCCGTTAGTCGGCGGGGATCCTACAATGAGCAGTTCTTC. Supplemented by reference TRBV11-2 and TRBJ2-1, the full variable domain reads EAGVAQSPRYKIIEKRQSVAFWCNPISGHATLYWYQQILGQGPKLLIQFQNNGVVDDSQLPKDRFSAERLKGVDSTLKIQPAKLEDSAVYLCASSLLPVSRRGSYNEQFFGPGTRLTVL.

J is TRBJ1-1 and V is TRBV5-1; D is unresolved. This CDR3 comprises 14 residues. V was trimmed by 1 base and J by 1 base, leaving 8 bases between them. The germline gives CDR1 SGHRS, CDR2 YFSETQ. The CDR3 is CASSLMWQNTEAFF. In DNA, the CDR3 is TGCGCCAGCAGCTTGATGTGGCAGAACACTGAAGCTTTCTTT.

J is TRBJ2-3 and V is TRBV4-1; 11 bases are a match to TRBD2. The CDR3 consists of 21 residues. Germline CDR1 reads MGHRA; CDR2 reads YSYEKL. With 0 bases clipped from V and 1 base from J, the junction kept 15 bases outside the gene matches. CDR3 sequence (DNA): TGCGCCAGCAGCCAAGAGGGGCTAGCGGGAGGATGGGGGCTAGGCACAGATACGCAGTATTTT. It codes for CASSQEGLAGGWGLGTDTQYF.

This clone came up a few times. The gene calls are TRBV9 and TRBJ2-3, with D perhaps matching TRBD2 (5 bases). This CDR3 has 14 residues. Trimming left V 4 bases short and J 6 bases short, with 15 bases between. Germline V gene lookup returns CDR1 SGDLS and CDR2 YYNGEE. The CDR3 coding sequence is TGTGCCAGCAGCAAAACCCCCTCTAGCGATACGCAGTATTTT. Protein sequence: CASSKTPSSDTQYF.

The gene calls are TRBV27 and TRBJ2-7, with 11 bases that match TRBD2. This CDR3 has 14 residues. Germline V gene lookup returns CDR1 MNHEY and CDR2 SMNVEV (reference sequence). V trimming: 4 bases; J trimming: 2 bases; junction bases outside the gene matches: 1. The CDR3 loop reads CASSYSGRAYEQYF. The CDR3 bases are TGTGCCAGCAGTTATAGCGGGAGGGCCTACGAGCAGTACTTC.

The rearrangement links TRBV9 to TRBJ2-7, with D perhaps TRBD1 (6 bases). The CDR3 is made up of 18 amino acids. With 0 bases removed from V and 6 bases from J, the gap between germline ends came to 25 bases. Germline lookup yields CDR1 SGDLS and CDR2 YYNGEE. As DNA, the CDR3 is TGTGCCAGCAGCGTAGGTCCTAGTGGGGAACAGGGAATTGGCGAGCAGTACTTC. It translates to CASSVGPSGEQGIGEQYF.

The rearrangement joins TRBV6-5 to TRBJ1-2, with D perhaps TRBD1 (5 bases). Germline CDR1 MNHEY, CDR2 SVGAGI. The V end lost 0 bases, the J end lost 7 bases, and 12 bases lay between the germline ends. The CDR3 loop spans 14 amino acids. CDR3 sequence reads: CASSYSWGSVGYTF. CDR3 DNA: TGTGCCAGCAGTTACTCTTGGGGCTCCGTTGGCTACACCTTC.

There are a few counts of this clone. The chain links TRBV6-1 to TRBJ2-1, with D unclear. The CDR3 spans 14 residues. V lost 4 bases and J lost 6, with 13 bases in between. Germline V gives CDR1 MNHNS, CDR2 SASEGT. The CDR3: CASSARSESNEQFF. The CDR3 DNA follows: TGTGCCAGCAGTGCCCGTTCTGAGAGCAATGAGCAGTTCTTC.

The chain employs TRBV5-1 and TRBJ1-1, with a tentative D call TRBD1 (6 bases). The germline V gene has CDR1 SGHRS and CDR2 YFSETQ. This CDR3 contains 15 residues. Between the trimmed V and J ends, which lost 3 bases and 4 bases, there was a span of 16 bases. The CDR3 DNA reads TGCGCCAGCAGCTCCCGGGACAATCGAGCCACTGAAGCTTTCTTT. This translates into CASSSRDNRATEAFF. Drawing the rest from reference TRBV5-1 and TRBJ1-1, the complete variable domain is KAGVTQTPRYLIKTRGQQVTLSCSPISGHRSVSWYQQTPGQGLQFLFEYFSETQRNKGNFPGRFSGRQFSNSRSEMNVSTLELGDSALYLCASSSRDNRATEAFFGQGTRLTVV.

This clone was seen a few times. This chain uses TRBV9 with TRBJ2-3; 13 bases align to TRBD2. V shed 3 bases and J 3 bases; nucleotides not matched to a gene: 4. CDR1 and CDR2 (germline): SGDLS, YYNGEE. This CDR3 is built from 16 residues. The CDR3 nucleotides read TGTGCCAGCAGCGCTAGACTAGCGGGAGGAACAGATACGCAGTATTTT. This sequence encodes CASSARLAGGTDTQYF.

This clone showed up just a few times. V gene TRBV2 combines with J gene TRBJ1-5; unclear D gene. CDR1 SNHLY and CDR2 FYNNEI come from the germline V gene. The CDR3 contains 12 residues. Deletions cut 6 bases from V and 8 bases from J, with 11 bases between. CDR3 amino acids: CASRTDVKPQHF. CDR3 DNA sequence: TGTGCCAGCAGGACTGACGTGAAGCCCCAGCATTTT.

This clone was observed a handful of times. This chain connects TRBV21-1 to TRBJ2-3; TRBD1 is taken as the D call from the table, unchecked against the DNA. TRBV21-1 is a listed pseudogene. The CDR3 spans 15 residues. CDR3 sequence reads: CASSKRQRGTDTQYF. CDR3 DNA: TGTGCCAGCAGCAAGAGACAGAGAGGCACAGATACGCAGTATTTT.